The 26 T cell receptor beta chains reported below all come from one sample, sequenced in a study of T cell responses to AZD1222 COVID-19 vaccine. The table came from immunoSEQ multiplex PCR; TCRdb's copy has only in-frame clones and leaves some out. Here the sample spans about 42,000 clones, approximately 80% being singletons. Sequenced material: peripheral blood, taken 28 days after the second AZD1222 dose. These receptors were collected from an adult who received the AZD1222 COVID-19 vaccine.

V gene TRBV4-2 combines with J gene TRBJ2-7, with D possibly matching TRBD2 (6 bases). The CDR3 extends over 15 amino acids. Germline V gene sequence: CDR1 LGHNA, CDR2 YNFKEQ. The V gene lost 4 bases and the J gene lost 1 base, with 14 bases spanning the gap. The CDR3 region is CASSRERRGSYEQYF. CDR3 DNA: TGTGCCAGCAGCCGCGAGAGGAGGGGTTCCTACGAGCAGTACTTC.

The chain is built from TRBV11-3 and TRBJ2-5, with 9 bases fitting TRBD1. The V gene's germline CDR1 is SGHNT and CDR2 YENEEA. CDR3 length: 16 residues. Germline trimming cut 5 bases from V and 1 base from J; bases unmatched to any gene: 8. The CDR3, as DNA: TGTGCCAGCAGCCCCTCGACAGGGGGTTTCCAAGAGACCCAGTACTTC. It specifies CASSPSTGGFQETQYF.

This clone was observed a few times. This sequence joins TRBV6-2 or TRBV6-3 and TRBJ1-2; D ambiguous. V lost 2 bases to trimming and J lost 5 bases, with 15 bases between them. CDR1 is MNHEY, CDR2 SVGEGT, per germline. The CDR3 sequence is 15 residues long. CDR3 residues: CASSYPVSSSYGYTF. DNA for the CDR3: TGTGCCAGCAGTTACCCGGTCTCCTCTAGTTATGGCTACACCTTC.

The J gene is TRBJ2-2, the V gene TRBV5-1; the match to TRBD1 covers 10 bases. Germline V CDR1 and CDR2: SGHRS, YFSETQ. The CDR3 is 15 residues long. The V gene end was trimmed by 3 bases and the J gene end by 4 bases; junction bases not matched to a gene: 3. The CDR3 protein is CASSSGTGVTGELFF. CDR3 nucleotides: TGCGCCAGCAGCTCGGGGACAGGGGTCACCGGGGAGCTGTTTTTT.

V usage is TRBV5-1 and J usage is TRBJ2-2; the D gene is possibly TRBD2 (6 bases). Germline CDR1 SGHRS, CDR2 YFSETQ. V lost 7 bases, J lost 4 bases, and 14 bases lay in between. CDR3 length: 14 residues. The CDR3 nucleotides read TGCGCCAGCGGGGGGTCTCCGGGCACCGGGGAGCTGTTTTTT. This sequence encodes CASGGSPGTGELFF.

This clone showed up just once. This chain connects TRBV5-1 to TRBJ2-7; 7 positions agree with TRBD1. CDR3 length: 13 residues. V lost 4 bases, J lost 6 bases, and 7 bases stayed unmatched. Germline V gene data show CDR1 as SGHRS and CDR2 as YFSETQ. The CDR3: CASSVTGSGEQYF. DNA for the CDR3: TGCGCCAGCAGCGTGACAGGGTCGGGCGAGCAGTACTTC. Variable domain in full (rest from reference TRBV5-1 and TRBJ2-7): KAGVTQTPRYLIKTRGQQVTLSCSPISGHRSVSWYQQTPGQGLQFLFEYFSETQRNKGNFPGRFSGRQFSNSRSEMNVSTLELGDSALYLCASSVTGSGEQYFGPGTRLTVT.

V usage is TRBV28 and J usage is TRBJ1-2; D ambiguous. Germline CDR1 MDHEN, CDR2 SYDVKM. V lost 10 bases and J lost 7, with 16 bases in between. The CDR3 extends over 12 amino acids. CDR3 residues: CATLLWGAGYTF. The CDR3 bases are TGTGCCACCCTGCTTTGGGGAGCTGGCTACACCTTC.

The chain couples TRBV3-1 (or the pseudogene TRBV3-2) to TRBJ1-1; D is undetermined. Germline assignment: CDR1 LGHDT and CDR2 YNNKEL (reference sequence). The CDR3 loop spans 15 amino acids. V was cut by 1 base and J by 8 bases, with 17 bases left in between. The chain's CDR3 is CASSQVPAMESEAFF. CDR3 coding DNA: TGTGCCAGCAGCCAAGTCCCCGCTATGGAGTCCGAAGCTTTCTTT.

The chain employs TRBV2 and TRBJ2-4; D is undetermined. CDR1 and CDR2 from the germline V gene are SNHLY and FYNNEI. V was pared by 3 bases and J by 2 bases, with 11 bases between. The CDR3 sequence is 15 residues long. As DNA, the CDR3 is TGTGCCAGCAGTGAGGCGTGGGGATCCAAAAACATTCAGTACTTC. Translating it yields CASSEAWGSKNIQYF.

This chain connects TRBV9 to TRBJ2-3; D is possibly TRBD2 (7 bases). Germline-derived CDR1 and CDR2 are SGDLS and YYNGEE. V was trimmed by 2 bases and J by 2 bases, leaving 12 bases between them. The CDR3 spans 15 residues. DNA for the CDR3: TGTGCCAGCAGCGTCCGGGGGGCCTACACAGATACGCAGTATTTT. Translating gives CASSVRGAYTDTQYF. The whole variable domain, filled in from reference TRBV9 and TRBJ2-3, reads DSGVTQTPKHLITATGQRVTLRCSPRSGDLSVYWYQQSLDQGLQFLIQYYNGEERAKGNILERFSAQQFPDLHSELNLSSLELGDSALYFCASSVRGAYTDTQYFGPGTRLTVL.

The J gene is TRBJ1-2, the V gene TRBV5-6; maybe TRBD1 (5 bases). Germline-derived CDR1 and CDR2 are SGHDT and YYEEEE. The CDR3 loop spans 11 amino acids. V was pared by 0 bases and J by 13 bases, with 10 bases between. The CDR3 sequence: CASSLVGGVTF. CDR3 nucleotides: TGTGCCAGCAGCTTGGTTGGGGGGGTCACCTTC. Full variable domain (missing parts from reference TRBV5-6 and TRBJ1-2): DAGVTQSPTHLIKTRGQQVTLRCSPKSGHDTVSWYQQALGQGPQFIFQYYEEEERQRGNFPDRFSGHQFPNYSSELNVNALLLGDSALYLCASSLVGGVTFGSGTRLTVV.

CDR3 in amino acids: CASSTGTATWGYTF. The CDR3 DNA reads TGTGCCAGCAGTACCGGGACGGCGACATGGGGCTACACCTTC. The chain employs TRBV6-5 and TRBJ1-2; a weak D match, TRBD1 (5 bases). Per germline, CDR1 MNHEY and CDR2 SVGAGI. V was pared by 5 bases and J by 8 bases, with 18 bases between. The CDR3 consists of 14 residues.

The chain is built from TRBV5-1 and TRBJ2-1; 12 nucleotides agree with TRBD2. V lost 3 bases to trimming and J lost 10 bases; unmatched junction nucleotides: 11. Germline CDR1 is SGHRS and CDR2 is YFSETQ. The CDR3 runs to 16 residues. The CDR3 DNA reads TGCGCCAGCAGCTGGGAGCTAGCGGGGGGGCCAAAAGAGCAGTTCTTC. It codes for CASSWELAGGPKEQFF.

The CDR3 DNA reads TGTGCCAGCTCCTTTTCGGGTTTCCTTAATGAAAAACTGTTTTTT. It specifies CASSFSGFLNEKLFF. The J gene is TRBJ1-4, the V gene TRBV28; D not certain. Trimming took 8 bases from V and 4 from J, leaving 17 bases between them. The CDR3 is 15 residues long. The germline V gene encodes CDR1 MDHEN and CDR2 SYDVKM.

This sequence joins TRBV5-1 and TRBJ1-1; tentatively, D is TRBD1 (6 bases). Germline CDR1 is SGHRS and CDR2 is YFSETQ. The CDR3 sequence is 15 residues long. The V end lost 5 bases, the J end lost 6 bases, and 20 bases lay between the germline ends. CDR3 loop: CASSREGTGTAEAFF. CDR3 nucleotides: TGCGCCAGCAGTAGGGAAGGAACAGGGACGGCTGAAGCTTTCTTT.

As DNA, the CDR3 is TGTGCCAGCAGTGTACTCGCCATGTGGAGAGAGACCCAGTACTTC. Translated, it gives CASSVLAMWRETQYF. J is TRBJ2-5 and V is TRBV2; no definite D call. The germline V gene has CDR1 SNHLY and CDR2 FYNNEI. Between the trimmed V and J ends, which lost 4 bases and 4 bases, there was a span of 16 bases. The CDR3 runs to 15 residues.

This chain joins TRBV24-1 and TRBJ1-2; tentative D call: TRBD1 (6 bases). The V gene lost 3 bases and the J gene lost 5 bases, with 21 bases spanning the gap. The CDR3 spans 17 residues. The germline V gene has CDR1 KGHDR and CDR2 SFDVKD. CDR3 DNA sequence: TGTGCCACCAGTGATCCGGACACAGGGCCTGTAGGTTATGGCTACACCTTC. This encodes CATSDPDTGPVGYGYTF.

The genes are TRBV6-2 or TRBV6-3 and TRBJ1-2; D unclear. This CDR3 is built from 16 residues. Germline-derived CDR1 and CDR2 are MNHEY and SVGEGT. Between the trimmed V and J ends, which lost 0 bases and 2 bases, there was a span of 13 bases. The CDR3 nucleotides are TGTGCCAGCAGTTACTCGATGAAATTATCGAACTATGGCTACACCTTC. Translation: CASSYSMKLSNYGYTF.

The chain employs TRBV7-3 and TRBJ2-6; D gene unclear. Germline CDR1 is SGHTA and CDR2 is FQGTGA. Trimming cost V 3 bases and J 1 base, with 1 base left between them. The CDR3 spans 13 residues. The CDR3 loop is CASSFSGANVLTF. CDR3 nucleotide sequence: TGTGCCAGCAGCTTTTCTGGGGCCAACGTCCTGACTTTC.

V usage is TRBV19 and J usage is TRBJ1-5; TRBD1 matches 7 bases. J was trimmed by 3 bases and V by 6 bases; bases with no gene match: 11. CDR1 is LNHDA and CDR2 is SQIVND in the germline V gene (reference sequence). CDR3 length: 16 residues. The CDR3 sequence is CASSADRAPLNQPQHF. The CDR3 bases are TGTGCCAGTAGCGCAGACAGGGCCCCTCTCAATCAGCCCCAGCATTTT.

The chain carries TRBV7-9 and TRBJ2-7; D possibly matches TRBD1 or TRBD2 (7 bases each). CDR3 length: 17 residues. Germline V gene sequence: CDR1 SEHNR, CDR2 FQNEAQ (reference sequence). The V end was cut by 5 bases, the J end by 4 bases, with 24 bases between. The CDR3 coding sequence is TGTGCCAGCAGCCGACAGGGAGGGTACGGGGCTGGGTACGAGCAGTACTTC. This sequence encodes CASSRQGGYGAGYEQYF.

This sequence joins TRBV3-1 (or the pseudogene TRBV3-2) and TRBJ2-1; TRBD1 might be the D (6 bases). Trimming stripped 1 base from V and 4 bases from J, with 14 bases between. This CDR3 is built from 16 residues. Germline values: CDR1 LGHDT, CDR2 YNNKEL (reference sequence). The CDR3 DNA is TGTGCCAGCAGCCAAGTCGCAGGGGTAGGATACAATGAGCAGTTCTTC. It yields the protein CASSQVAGVGYNEQFF.

V usage is TRBV10-3 and J usage is TRBJ1-2, with 10 bases lining up with TRBD1. The CDR3 is made up of 16 amino acids. The V gene end was trimmed by 4 bases and the J gene end by 5 bases; junction bases not matched to a gene: 10. Germline V CDR1 and CDR2: ENHRY, SYGVKD. The CDR3 nucleotides read TGTGCCATCAGTGGAGTACCGGGACAGGGGCTTTATGGCTACACCTTC. Its translation: CAISGVPGQGLYGYTF.

V is TRBV12-3 or TRBV12-4 and J is TRBJ1-4, with no clear D. V was shortened by 6 bases and J by 7 bases, with 12 bases between the two germline ends. CDR3 length: 13 amino acids. Here the CDR3 reads CASRPAVGEKLFF. CDR3 nucleotides: TGTGCCAGCAGACCGGCGGTTGGTGAAAAACTGTTTTTT.

This clone was found once. The rearrangement links TRBV30 to TRBJ2-7; D gene uncertain. The CDR3 is made up of 11 amino acids. V lost 3 bases and J lost 4, with 7 bases in between. Germline loops: CDR1 GTSNPN, CDR2 SVGIG (reference sequence). CDR3 residues: CAWSARYEQYF. As DNA, the CDR3 is TGTGCCTGGAGCGCAAGGTACGAGCAGTACTTC.

This clone turned up a few times. CDR3 in amino acids: CASSPREAYEQYF. For the CDR3, the DNA is TGTGCCAGCTCACCAAGGGAGGCCTACGAGCAGTACTTC. The chain carries TRBV18 and TRBJ2-7, with D possibly matching TRBD2 (6 bases). Germline V gene lookup returns CDR1 KGHSH and CDR2 LQKENI. The CDR3 length is 13 residues. V was shortened by 2 bases and J by 2 bases, with 7 bases between the two germline ends.